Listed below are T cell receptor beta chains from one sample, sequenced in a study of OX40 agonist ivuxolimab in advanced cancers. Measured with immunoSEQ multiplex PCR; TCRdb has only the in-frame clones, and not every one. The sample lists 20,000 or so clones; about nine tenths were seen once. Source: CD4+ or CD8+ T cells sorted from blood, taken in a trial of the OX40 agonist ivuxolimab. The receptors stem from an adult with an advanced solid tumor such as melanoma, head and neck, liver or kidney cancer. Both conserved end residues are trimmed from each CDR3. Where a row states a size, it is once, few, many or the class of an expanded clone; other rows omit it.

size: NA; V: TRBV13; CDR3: ASSFGTQEETQY
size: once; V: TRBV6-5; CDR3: ASSYSTGVNTEAF
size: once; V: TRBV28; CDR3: ASSPTGYNTEAF
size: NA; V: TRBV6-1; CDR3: ASLGDYQNEQF
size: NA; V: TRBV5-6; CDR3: ASSSWTLSYEQY
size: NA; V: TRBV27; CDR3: ASSLNTGELF
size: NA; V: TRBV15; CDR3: ATSRQREGHIQY
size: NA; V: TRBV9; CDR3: ASSVDGRGASNEQF
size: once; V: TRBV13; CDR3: ASSPGYSGNTIY
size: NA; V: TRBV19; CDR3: ASLGLAGTGEQF
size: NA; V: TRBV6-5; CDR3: ASSSGHAPSRY
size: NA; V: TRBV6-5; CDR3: ASSYGTGPGSPEAF
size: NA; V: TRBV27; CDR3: ASSLIQRDRVPIEQF
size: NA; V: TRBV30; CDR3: AWRWRGDTEAF
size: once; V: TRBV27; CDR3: ASSWGLNQF
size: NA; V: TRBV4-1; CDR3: ASSPFLASSYNEQF
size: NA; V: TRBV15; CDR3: ATSRDSGRAMDTQY
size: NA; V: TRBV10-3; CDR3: AIFARGSGNTEAF
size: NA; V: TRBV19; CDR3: ASSILDDPSEQPQH
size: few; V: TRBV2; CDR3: ASSEAPGGTQY
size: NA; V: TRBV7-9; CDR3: ASTYVKGELASYEQY
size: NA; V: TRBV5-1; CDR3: ASSLTGSDTEAF
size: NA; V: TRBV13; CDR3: ASSLVDYGYT
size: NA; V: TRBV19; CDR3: ASSIYRGDTEAF
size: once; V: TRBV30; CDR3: AWETPRHEQY
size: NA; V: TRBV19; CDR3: ASSIPGLADRRETQY
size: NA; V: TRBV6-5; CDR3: ASSYLNTGELF
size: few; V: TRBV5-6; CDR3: ASSFRGTNYGYT
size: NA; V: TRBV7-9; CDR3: ASNEHRIETQY
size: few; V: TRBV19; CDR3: ASSFSTYSGNTIY
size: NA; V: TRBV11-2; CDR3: ASSLVGSGTYNEQF
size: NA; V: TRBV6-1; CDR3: ASSFQTGDTGELF
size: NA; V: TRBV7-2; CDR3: ASSLATSGPREQY
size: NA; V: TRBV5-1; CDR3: ASSFSGNTNTEAF
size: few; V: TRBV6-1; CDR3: ASSEVGVGAYT
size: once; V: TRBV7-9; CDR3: ASSNRGPYEKLF
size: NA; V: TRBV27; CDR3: ASSFRPGLAGEETQY
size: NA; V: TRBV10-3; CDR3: AITLALSYNEQF
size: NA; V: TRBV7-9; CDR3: ASSSGGVEQY
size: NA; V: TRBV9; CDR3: ASSAGLAGGVEQF
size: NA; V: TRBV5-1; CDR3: ASSLHRGLTNEQY